Presented here are 12 T cell receptor beta chains from one specimen sequenced in a study of blood T cell repertoires in COVID-19 (TCRdb year 2020). The library was produced with the immunoSEQ multiplex PCR assay. This is the immuneACCESS table as TCRdb keeps it, with only in-frame sequences that have V and J called. A part of the clones is gone; compared with another copy, unresolved V genes explain less than half, and the rest is unexplained. Here the sample has about 130,000 clones; about 72% occur a single time. Approximately 10% of the sample belongs to the ten largest clones. The sample taken for sequencing was peripheral blood. These receptors all come from a man aged 55 to 70 who had recovered from COVID-19.

The gene calls are TRBV3-1 (or the pseudogene TRBV3-2) and TRBJ1-4; TRBD1 aligns across 7 bases. From germline, CDR1 is LGHDT and CDR2 YNNKEL (reference sequence). This CDR3 comprises 14 residues. Trimming at V came to 3 bases and at J to 2 bases, leaving 0 bases not matched to a gene. The CDR3 DNA follows: TGTGCCAGCAGCCACAGGGGGACTAATGAAAAACTGTTTTTT. Protein product: CASSHRGTNEKLFF.

The J gene is TRBJ2-7, the V gene TRBV6-5; possibly TRBD1 for D (5 bases). The CDR3 loop spans 14 amino acids. Germline-derived CDR1 and CDR2 are MNHEY and SVGAGI. Between the trimmed V and J ends, which lost 6 bases and 0 bases, there was a span of 12 bases. The CDR3: CASRRDRSSYEQYF. The CDR3 nucleotides are TGTGCCAGCAGGAGAGACAGAAGCTCCTACGAGCAGTACTTC.

This chain links TRBV25-1 with TRBJ1-4; maybe TRBD1 (6 bases). V lost 2 bases and J 4 bases, leaving 11 bases between the germline ends. This CDR3 region has 15 residues. Per germline, CDR1 MGHDK and CDR2 SYGVNS. The DNA of the CDR3 is TGTGCCAGCAGTGAAATACCAGGGGTTAATGAAAAACTGTTTTTT. Its protein product is CASSEIPGVNEKLFF.

The DNA for the CDR3 is TGTGCCTGCGACCCGGGACATAACTATGGCTACACCTTC. Its protein product is CACDPGHNYGYTF. The chain links TRBV30 to TRBJ1-2, with a tentative D call TRBD1 (6 bases). This CDR3 has 13 amino acids. With 6 bases removed from V and 1 base from J, the gap between germline ends came to 12 bases. Germline loops: CDR1 GTSNPN, CDR2 SVGIG (reference sequence).

V gene TRBV11-2 combines with J gene TRBJ2-3, with D maybe TRBD2 (6 bases). The V and J ends lost 0 bases and 3 bases respectively, with 16 bases between them. The CDR3 is 17 residues long. The germline CDR1 and CDR2 sequences are SGHAT and FQNNGV. The DNA for the CDR3 is TGTGCCAGCAGCTTAGAAGGGAGGAGGGATGGGACAGATACGCAGTATTTT. Its translation is CASSLEGRRDGTDTQYF. Together with reference TRBV11-2 and TRBJ2-3, the CDR3 gives the full variable domain: EAGVAQSPRYKIIEKRQSVAFWCNPISGHATLYWYQQILGQGPKLLIQFQNNGVVDDSQLPKDRFSAERLKGVDSTLKIQPAKLEDSAVYLCASSLEGRRDGTDTQYFGPGTRLTVL.

The rearrangement uses TRBV5-1 and TRBJ2-5; D perhaps matches TRBD2 (5 bases). V lost 0 bases and J 5 bases, leaving 11 bases between the germline ends. The CDR3 loop spans 14 amino acids. Germline CDR1 reads SGHRS; CDR2 reads YFSETQ. The chain's CDR3 is CASSLGASSETQYF. The CDR3 nucleotides are TGCGCCAGCAGCTTGGGGGCTAGCAGCGAGACCCAGTACTTC.

This chain links TRBV4-3 with TRBJ2-2; 11 positions match TRBD1. V lost 6 bases to trimming and J lost 5 bases; unmatched junction nucleotides: 2. This CDR3 is 14 amino acids long. CDR1 is LGHNA, CDR2 YSLEER, per germline. This CDR3 is CASRGQGETGELFF. CDR3 DNA sequence: TGCGCCAGCAGGGGACAGGGGGAAACCGGGGAGCTGTTTTTT.

This rearrangement joins TRBV28 to TRBJ2-1; 9 bases map to TRBD2. J was trimmed by 6 bases and V by 5 bases; bases with no gene match: 14. This CDR3 comprises 17 residues. Germline CDR1 is MDHEN and CDR2 is SYDVKM. This CDR3 is CASSPPQASGTGNEQFF. The CDR3 DNA is TGTGCCAGCAGTCCCCCTCAGGCTAGCGGGACGGGCAATGAGCAGTTCTTC.

Worth noting for this clone: One junction end does not reproduce the germline sequence, and a read error may be involved. V is TRBV7-7 and J is TRBJ2-5; 7 positions agree with TRBD1. Germline CDR1 and CDR2: SSHAT and FNYEAQ (reference sequence). The CDR3 extends over 16 amino acids. The DNA for the CDR3 is TGTGCTAGCAGCTTAGGAACAGGGGATTTGGGGGAGACCCAGTACTTC. Its protein is CASSLGTGDLGETQYF.

This clone was seen a handful of times. The CDR3 nucleotides read TGTGCCAGCAGGCTAGCAGGGGCGCTTATCACTGAAGCTTTCTTT. This translates into CASRLAGALITEAFF. The chain carries TRBV2 and TRBJ1-1; TRBD1 is a possible D gene (6 bases). This CDR3 is 15 amino acids long. The V gene's germline CDR1 is SNHLY and CDR2 FYNNEI. The V and J ends lost 6 bases and 4 bases respectively, with 18 bases between them.

The chain uses TRBV7-2 and TRBJ2-3; 10 nucleotides agree with TRBD2. Germline V lookup: CDR1 SGHTA, CDR2 FQGNSA. CDR3 length: 15 residues. Trimming at V came to 5 bases and at J to 4 bases, leaving 6 bases not matched to a gene. CDR3 protein: CASSSQRGGPDTQYF. In DNA, the CDR3 is TGTGCCAGCAGCAGCCAGCGGGGGGGCCCAGATACGCAGTATTTT.

V gene TRBV9 combines with J gene TRBJ2-4, with D perhaps TRBD2 (5 bases). The germline gives CDR1 SGDLS, CDR2 YYNGEE. Between the trimmed V and J ends, which lost 1 base and 6 bases, there was a span of 11 bases. This CDR3 contains 14 residues. In DNA form, the CDR3 reads TGTGCCAGCAGCGTAAAGGAGAGGGCAAACATTCAGTACTTC. Translated: CASSVKERANIQYF.